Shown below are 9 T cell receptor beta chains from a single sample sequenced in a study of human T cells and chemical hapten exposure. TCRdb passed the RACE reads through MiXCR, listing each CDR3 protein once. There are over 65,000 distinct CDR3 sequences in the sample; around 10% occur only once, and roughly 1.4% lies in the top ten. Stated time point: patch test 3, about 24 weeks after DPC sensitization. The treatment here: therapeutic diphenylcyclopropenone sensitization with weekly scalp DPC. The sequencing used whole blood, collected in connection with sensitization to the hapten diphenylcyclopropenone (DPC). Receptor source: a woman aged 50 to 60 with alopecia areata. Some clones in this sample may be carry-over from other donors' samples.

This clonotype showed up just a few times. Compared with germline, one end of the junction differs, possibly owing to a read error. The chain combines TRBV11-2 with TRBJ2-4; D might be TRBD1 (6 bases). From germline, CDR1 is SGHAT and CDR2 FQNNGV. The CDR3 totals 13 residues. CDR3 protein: CVSSQGLGNIQYF. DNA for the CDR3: TGTGTCAGCAGTCAGGGGTTGGGGAACATTCAGTACTTC.

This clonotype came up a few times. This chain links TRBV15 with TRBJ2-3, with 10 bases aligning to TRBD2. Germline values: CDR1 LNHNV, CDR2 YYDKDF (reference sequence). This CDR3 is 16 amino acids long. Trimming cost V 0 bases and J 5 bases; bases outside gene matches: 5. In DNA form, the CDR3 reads TGTGCCACCAGCAGAGAAATAGCGGGAGGAGGAGATACGCAGTATTTT. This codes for CATSREIAGGGDTQYF.

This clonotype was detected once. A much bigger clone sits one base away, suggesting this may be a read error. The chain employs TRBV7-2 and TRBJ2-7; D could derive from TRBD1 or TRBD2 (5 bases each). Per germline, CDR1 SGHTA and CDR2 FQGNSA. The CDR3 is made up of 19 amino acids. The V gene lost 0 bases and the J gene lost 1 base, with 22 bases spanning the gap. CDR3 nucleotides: TGTGCCAGCAGCTTAGCGTATAGTTGGGGGATAGTGACTTCCTACGAGCAGTACTTC. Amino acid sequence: CASSLAYSWGIVTSYEQYF.

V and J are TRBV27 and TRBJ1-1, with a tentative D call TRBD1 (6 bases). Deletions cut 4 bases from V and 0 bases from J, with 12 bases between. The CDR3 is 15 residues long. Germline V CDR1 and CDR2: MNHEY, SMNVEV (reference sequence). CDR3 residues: CASSSWTAMNTEAFF. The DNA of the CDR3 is TGTGCCAGCAGTTCTTGGACAGCCATGAACACTGAAGCTTTCTTT.

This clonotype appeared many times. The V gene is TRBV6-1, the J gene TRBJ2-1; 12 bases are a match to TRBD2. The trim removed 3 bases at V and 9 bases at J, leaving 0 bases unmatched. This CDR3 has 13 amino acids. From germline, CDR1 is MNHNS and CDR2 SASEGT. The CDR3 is CASSETSGSEQFF. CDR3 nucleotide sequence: TGTGCCAGCAGTGAGACTAGCGGGAGTGAGCAGTTCTTC.

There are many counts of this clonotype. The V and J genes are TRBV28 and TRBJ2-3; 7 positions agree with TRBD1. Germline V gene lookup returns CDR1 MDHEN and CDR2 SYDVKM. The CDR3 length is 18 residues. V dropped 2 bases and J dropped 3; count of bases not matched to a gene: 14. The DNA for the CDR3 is TGTGCCAGCAGTTTACCCTCACGACAGGGAACGAGGACAGATACGCAGTATTTT. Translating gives CASSLPSRQGTRTDTQYF.

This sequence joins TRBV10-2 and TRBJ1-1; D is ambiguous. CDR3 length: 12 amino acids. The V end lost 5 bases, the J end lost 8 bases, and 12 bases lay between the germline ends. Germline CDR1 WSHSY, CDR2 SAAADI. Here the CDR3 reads CASSFSKVEAFF. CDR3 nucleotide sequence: TGCGCCAGCAGTTTTAGCAAGGTGGAAGCTTTCTTT.

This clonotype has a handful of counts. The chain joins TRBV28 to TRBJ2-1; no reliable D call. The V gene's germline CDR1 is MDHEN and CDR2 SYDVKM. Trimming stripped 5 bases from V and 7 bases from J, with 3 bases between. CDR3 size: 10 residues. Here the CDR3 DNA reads TGTGCCAGCAGTCGAAATGAGCAGTTCTTC. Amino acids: CASSRNEQFF. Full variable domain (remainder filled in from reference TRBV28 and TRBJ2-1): DVKVTQSSRYLVKRTGEKVFLECVQDMDHENMFWYRQDPGLGLRLIYFSYDVKMKEKGDIPEGYSVSREKKERFSLILESASTNQTSMYLCASSRNEQFFGPGTRLTVL.

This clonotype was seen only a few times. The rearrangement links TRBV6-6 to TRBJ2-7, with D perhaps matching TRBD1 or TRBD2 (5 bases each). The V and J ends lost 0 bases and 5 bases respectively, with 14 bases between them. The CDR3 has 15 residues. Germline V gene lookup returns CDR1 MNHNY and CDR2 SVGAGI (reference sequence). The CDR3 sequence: CASSYSTAGAHEQYF. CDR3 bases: TGTGCCAGCAGTTACTCGACCGCCGGGGCCCACGAGCAGTACTTC.